Given below is one T cell receptor (beta chain) in context. Its antigen target is currently unknown. No much larger clone exists at a distance of one base, and base qualities are not known. Sequences KGHSH (CDR1) and LQKENI (CDR2) are obtained from the germline V gene. At the junction V is shortened by 6 bases and J by 0 bases; bases outside the gene matches: 17. Counted from cysteine to phenylalanine, this CDR3 has 19 amino acids. Of all the DNA, just the CDR3 is kept, 57 bases in frame from base 1. The data derive from a study of T cells after yellow fever vaccination (dated by TCRdb to between 2019 and 2020). Notes on the research overall: Libraries from fractions with low cell numbers were prepared with the SMART-Seq v4 Ultra Low Input RNA kit. Bulk TCR alpha and beta repertoires were sequenced longitudinally to track T-cell clones before and after primary and booster YFV17D yellow fever vaccination. Two healthy male donors, one aged 18 to 29 and one aged 30 to 40 years, were included in the cohort. Blood was collected at multiple timepoints before and after primary and secondary immunization, and bulk PBMC replicates and cell subsets were isolated.

Here is what the overall study found, with its caveats: Compared with the primary T-cell response, the secondary T-cell response was faster but weaker, reaching its peak on day 5 rather than on day 15. A small fraction of clonotypes showed up in both the CD4 and CD8 compartments, probably as a result of convergent recombination. Because the study included only a couple of donors, the extent to which the findings can be generalized is limited. Because abundant contaminating clonotypes from the bulk population could be contained in FACS-sorted repertoires, computational filtering was required. Most clones expanded after primary vaccination were re-detected after the booster (around 96% of CD4 and 88% of CD8), suggesting broad memory maintenance.

Sequencing instrument: Illumina NovaSeq 6000. Synthesis of TCR cDNA relied on 5'RACE template switching, a step that introduced a universal primer site along with unique molecular identifiers. cDNA synthesis was primed from both the TCR alpha and TCR beta constant segments. Libraries were amplified in two PCR steps, with sample barcodes and sequencing adapters added in the second step. Libraries were sequenced on Illumina HiSeq 2500 (2x100 bp) or NovaSeq (2x150 bp). In the paper's pipeline: MIGEC was used to demultiplex reads and collapse the reads into UMI consensus sequences, and MiXCR was used for V(D)J alignment. Vaccine-responding clonotypes were defined with edgeR using replicate PBMC samples, requiring FDR below 0.01 and a log2 fold change above 5 up to day 15. Bulk clonotypes were assigned CD4 or CD8 identity according to which sequenced CD4 or CD8 repertoire held them at higher abundance. The raw public data were reprocessed by TCRdb itself: fastp quality trimming at Q25, MiXCR clonotype calling, in-frame beta chains only. Rows are combined by CDR3 protein, so each entry shows the most common genes and DNA. None of the V and J calls come from the authors' own analysis; TCRdb made them. A total of roughly 330,000 distinct CDR3 sequences appear in this sample, roughly 4.3% of them only once. The biggest ten clones account for 20% to 25% of the sample.

This sample's treatment or condition label indicates: live attenuated yellow fever vaccine strain. At each blood-draw timepoint, two biological replicates of bulk PBMCs were collected. PBMCs were isolated from peripheral blood using a standard Ficoll-Paque protocol. RNA was extracted with TriZol from bulk PBMCs, CD4 and CD8 fractions, and dextramer-positive and dextramer-negative fractions. Material: PBMCs, obtained 5 days after the yellow fever booster vaccination. The V and J genes are TRBV18 and TRBJ2-1, with 7 middle bases fitting TRBD1. The receptor was isolated from a man younger than 35 who received the YFV17D yellow fever vaccine. The CDR3: CASSQTGTALSDSYNEQFF. The DNA sequence reads TGTGCCAGCTCGCAAACCGGGACAGCGCTCTCCGACTCCTACAATGAGCAGTTCTTC.